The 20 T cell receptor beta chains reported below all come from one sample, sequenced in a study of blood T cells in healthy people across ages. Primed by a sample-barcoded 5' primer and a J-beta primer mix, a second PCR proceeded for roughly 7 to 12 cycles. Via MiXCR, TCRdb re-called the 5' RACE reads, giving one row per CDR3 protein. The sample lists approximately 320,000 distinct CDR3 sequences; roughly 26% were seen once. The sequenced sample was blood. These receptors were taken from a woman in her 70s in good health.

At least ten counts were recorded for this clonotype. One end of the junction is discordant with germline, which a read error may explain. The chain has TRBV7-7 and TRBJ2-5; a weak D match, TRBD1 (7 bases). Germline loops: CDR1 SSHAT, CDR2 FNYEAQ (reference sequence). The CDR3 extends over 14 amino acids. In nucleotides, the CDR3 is TGTGCTAGCAGCCGACAGGGACTCGGAGAGACCCAGTACTTC. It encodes CASSRQGLGETQYF.

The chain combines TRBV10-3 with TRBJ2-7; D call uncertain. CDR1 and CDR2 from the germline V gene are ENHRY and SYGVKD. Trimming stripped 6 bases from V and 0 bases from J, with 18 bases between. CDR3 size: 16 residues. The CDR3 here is CAISESPQVFSYEQYF. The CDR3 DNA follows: TGTGCCATCAGCGAAAGTCCGCAGGTCTTCTCCTACGAGCAGTACTTC.

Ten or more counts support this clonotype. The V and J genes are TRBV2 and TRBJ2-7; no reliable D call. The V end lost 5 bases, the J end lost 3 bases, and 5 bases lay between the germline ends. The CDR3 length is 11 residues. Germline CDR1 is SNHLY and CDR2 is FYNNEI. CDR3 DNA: TGTGCCAGCAGTCCCCTCTACGAGCAGTACTTC. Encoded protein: CASSPLYEQYF.

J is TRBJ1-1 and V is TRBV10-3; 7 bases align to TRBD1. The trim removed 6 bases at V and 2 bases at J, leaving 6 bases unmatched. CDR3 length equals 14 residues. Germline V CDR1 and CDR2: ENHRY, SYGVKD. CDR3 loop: CAIRGTAQNTEAFF. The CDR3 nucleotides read TGTGCCATCAGGGGGACAGCCCAAAACACTGAAGCTTTCTTT.

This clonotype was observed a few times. The CDR3 sequence: CATSREDTSRGNEQFF. DNA for the CDR3: TGTGCCACCAGCAGAGAGGACACTAGCCGGGGGAATGAGCAGTTCTTC. J is TRBJ2-1 and V is TRBV15; D possibly corresponds to TRBD2 (6 bases). Trimming pared 0 bases from V and 7 bases from J, leaving 16 bases between. Germline V gene lookup returns CDR1 LNHNV and CDR2 YYDKDF (reference sequence). CDR3 size: 16 residues. The complete variable domain, with remaining parts taken from reference TRBV15 and TRBJ2-1, reads DAMVIQNPRYQVTQFGKPVTLSCSQTLNHNVMYWYQQKSSQAPKLLFHYYDKDFNNEADTPDNFQSRRPNTSFCFLDIRSPGLGDTAMYLCATSREDTSRGNEQFFGPGTRLTVL.

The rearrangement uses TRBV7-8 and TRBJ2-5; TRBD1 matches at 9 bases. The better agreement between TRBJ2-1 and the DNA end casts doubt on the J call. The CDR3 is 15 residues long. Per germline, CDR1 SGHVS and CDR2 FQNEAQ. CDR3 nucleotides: TGTGCCAGCAGCTCTACAGGGGGCGCGAACAATGAGCAGTTCTTC. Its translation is CASSSTGGANNEQFF.

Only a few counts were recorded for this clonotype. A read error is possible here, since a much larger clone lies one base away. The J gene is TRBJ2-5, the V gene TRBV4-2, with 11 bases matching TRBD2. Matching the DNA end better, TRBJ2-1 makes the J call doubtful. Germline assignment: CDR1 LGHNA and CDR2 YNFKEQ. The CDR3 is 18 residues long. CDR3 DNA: TGTGCCAGCAGCCAAGAAGGAGGTAGTAGCGGGGGGGCCGGGGAGCAGTTCTTC. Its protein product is CASSQEGGSSGGAGEQFF.

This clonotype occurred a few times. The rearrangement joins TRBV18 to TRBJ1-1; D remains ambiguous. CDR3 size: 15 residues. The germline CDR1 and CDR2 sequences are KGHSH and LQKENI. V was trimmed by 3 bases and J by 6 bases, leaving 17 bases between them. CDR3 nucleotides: TGTGCCAGCTCACCCCCCGGGAGGGCAGGCTCTGAAGCTTTCTTT. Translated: CASSPPGRAGSEAFF.

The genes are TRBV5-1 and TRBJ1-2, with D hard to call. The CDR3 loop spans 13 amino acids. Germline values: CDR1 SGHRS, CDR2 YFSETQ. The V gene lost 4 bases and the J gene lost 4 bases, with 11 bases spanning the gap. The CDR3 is CASSPQSGYGYTF. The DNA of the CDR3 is TGCGCCAGCAGCCCCCAGAGCGGCTATGGCTACACCTTC.

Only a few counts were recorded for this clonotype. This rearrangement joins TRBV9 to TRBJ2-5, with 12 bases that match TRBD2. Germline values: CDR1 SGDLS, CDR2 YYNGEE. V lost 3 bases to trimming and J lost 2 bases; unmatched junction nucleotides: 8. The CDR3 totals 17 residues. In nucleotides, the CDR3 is TGTGCCAGCAGCGACCCTTCCCTAGCGGGAGGGCAAGAGACCCAGTACTTC. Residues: CASSDPSLAGGQETQYF.

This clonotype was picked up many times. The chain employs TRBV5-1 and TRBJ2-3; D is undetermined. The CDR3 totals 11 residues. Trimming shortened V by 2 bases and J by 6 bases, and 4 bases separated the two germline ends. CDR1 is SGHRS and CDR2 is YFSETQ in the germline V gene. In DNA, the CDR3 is TGCGCCAGCAGCTTAAAGGATACGCAGTATTTT. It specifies CASSLKDTQYF. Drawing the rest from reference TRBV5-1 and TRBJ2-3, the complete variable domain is KAGVTQTPRYLIKTRGQQVTLSCSPISGHRSVSWYQQTPGQGLQFLFEYFSETQRNKGNFPGRFSGRQFSNSRSEMNVSTLELGDSALYLCASSLKDTQYFGPGTRLTVL.

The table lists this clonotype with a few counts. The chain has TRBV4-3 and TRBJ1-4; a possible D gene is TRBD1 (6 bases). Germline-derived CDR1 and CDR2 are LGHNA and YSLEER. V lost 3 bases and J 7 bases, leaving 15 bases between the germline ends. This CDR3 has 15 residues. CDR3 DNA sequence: TGCGCCAGCAGCCAGCGTCGGGGGGCGGGTGAAAAACTGTTTTTT. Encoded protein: CASSQRRGAGEKLFF.

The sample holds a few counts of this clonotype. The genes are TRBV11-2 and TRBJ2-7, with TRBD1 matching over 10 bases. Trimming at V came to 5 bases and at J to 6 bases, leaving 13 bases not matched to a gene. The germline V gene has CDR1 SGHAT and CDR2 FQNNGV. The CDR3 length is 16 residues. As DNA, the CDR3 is TGTGCCAGCAGCACTTACCGGGACAGGGGAAGAAGCGAGCAGTACTTC. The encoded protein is CASSTYRDRGRSEQYF. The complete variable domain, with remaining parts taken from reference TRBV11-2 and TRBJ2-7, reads EAGVAQSPRYKIIEKRQSVAFWCNPISGHATLYWYQQILGQGPKLLIQFQNNGVVDDSQLPKDRFSAERLKGVDSTLKIQPAKLEDSAVYLCASSTYRDRGRSEQYFGPGTRLTVT.

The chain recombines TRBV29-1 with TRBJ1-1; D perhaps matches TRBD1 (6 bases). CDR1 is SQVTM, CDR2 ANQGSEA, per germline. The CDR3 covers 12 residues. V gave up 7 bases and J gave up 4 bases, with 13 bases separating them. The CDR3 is CSAIQGATEAFF. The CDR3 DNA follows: TGCAGCGCGATACAGGGAGCCACTGAAGCTTTCTTT.

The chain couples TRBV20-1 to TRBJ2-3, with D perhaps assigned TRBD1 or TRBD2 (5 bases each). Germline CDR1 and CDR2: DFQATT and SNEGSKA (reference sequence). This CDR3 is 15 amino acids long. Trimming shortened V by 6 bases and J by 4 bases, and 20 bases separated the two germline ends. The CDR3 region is CSAPGASQFPDTQYF. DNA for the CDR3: TGCAGTGCCCCTGGGGCTAGCCAGTTTCCAGATACGCAGTATTTT.

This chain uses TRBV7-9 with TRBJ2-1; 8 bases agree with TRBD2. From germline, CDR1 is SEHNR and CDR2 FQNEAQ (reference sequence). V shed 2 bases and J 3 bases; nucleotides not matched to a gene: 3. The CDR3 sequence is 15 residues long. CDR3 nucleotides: TGTGCCAGCAGCTTAACGACTAGCGACTACAATGAGCAGTTCTTC. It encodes CASSLTTSDYNEQFF.

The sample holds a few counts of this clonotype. This chain's CDR3 is CASSPMGLAGGGEQYF. CDR3 nucleotide sequence: TGTGCCAGCAGCCCTATGGGGCTAGCGGGAGGGGGCGAGCAGTACTTC. This chain joins TRBV28 and TRBJ2-5, with 12 bases lining up with TRBD2. TRBJ2-7 matches the DNA end more closely, so the J call is doubtful. The CDR3 contains 16 residues. Germline-derived CDR1 and CDR2 are MDHEN and SYDVKM.

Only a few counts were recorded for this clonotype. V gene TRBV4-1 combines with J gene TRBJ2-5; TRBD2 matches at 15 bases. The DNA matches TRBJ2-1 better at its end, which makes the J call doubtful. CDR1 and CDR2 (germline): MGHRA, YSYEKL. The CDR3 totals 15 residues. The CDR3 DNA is TGCGCCAGCAGCCTCCAGGGACTAGCGGGAGGTGAGCAGTTCTTC. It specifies CASSLQGLAGGEQFF.

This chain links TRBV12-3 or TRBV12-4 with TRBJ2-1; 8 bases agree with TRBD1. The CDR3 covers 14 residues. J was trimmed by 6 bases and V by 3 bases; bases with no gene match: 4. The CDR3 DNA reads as TGTGCCAGCAGTTTCCGGACAGGGTCCAATGAGCAGTTCTTC. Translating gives CASSFRTGSNEQFF.

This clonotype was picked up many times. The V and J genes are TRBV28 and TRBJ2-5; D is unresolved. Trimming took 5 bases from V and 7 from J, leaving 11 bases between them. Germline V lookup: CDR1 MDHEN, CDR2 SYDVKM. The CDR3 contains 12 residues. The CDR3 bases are TGTGCCAGCAGTCCTCAATTGAGGACCCAGTACTTC. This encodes CASSPQLRTQYF.